The rows below give T cell receptor beta chains drawn from one sample of a study of blood T cell repertoires in COVID-19. Sequencing used immunoSEQ multiplex PCR; TCRdb keeps in-frame clones, though not all of them. Among 250,000 to 350,000 clones listed, approximately 84% were seen once. The sample consisted of peripheral blood. The receptors shown here come from a human donor with COVID-19, enrolled during active disease. The donor label of this sample is uncertain. CDR3s include the opening cysteine and the closing phenylalanine or tryptophan. The order of the fields is V gene, CDR3 protein.

v_gene: TRBV7-9
CDR3aa: CASSLEGQGSPGNTIYF

v_gene: TRBV28
CDR3aa: CATREGGLAGESGELFF

v_gene: TRBV3-1/TRBV3-2
CDR3aa: CASSPSGEQGYTF

v_gene: TRBV5-1
CDR3aa: CASSWTSGNQETQYF

v_gene: TRBV27
CDR3aa: CASSPLPGLAPGENEQFF

v_gene: TRBV19
CDR3aa: CASSPGGHENEKLFF

v_gene: TRBV19
CDR3aa: CATSGGSRNQPQHF

v_gene: TRBV19
CDR3aa: CASSGQNQPQHF

v_gene: TRBV6-5
CDR3aa: CASRLVLAGVNEQFF

v_gene: TRBV29-1
CDR3aa: CSVPSSTPGTSGTGANTGELFF